This passage covers 21 T cell receptor beta chains from one sample sequenced in a study of sequential checkpoint blockade in melanoma. The data were produced by immunoSEQ multiplex PCR, yet TCRdb's version contains in-frame clones alone and is incomplete. Among 1,500 to 2,500 clones listed, around 24% were seen once. The sample's treatment: randomized to nivolumab then ipilimumab (arm A) or the reverse (arm B). Sequencing used tumor tissue (inferred from file names), obtained from a patient given nivolumab and ipilimumab in sequence. The origin of the receptors is a human donor with melanoma.

This clone has a handful of counts. The chain combines TRBV11-3 with TRBJ2-7; 8 bases fit TRBD1. CDR1 is SGHNT and CDR2 is YENEEA in the germline V gene. Trimming at V came to 5 bases and at J to 5 bases, leaving 11 bases not matched to a gene. The CDR3 is 15 residues long. CDR3 in DNA: TGTGCCAGCAGCCAACGACAGGGGACCCTCGACGAGCAGTACTTC. Its translation is CASSQRQGTLDEQYF.

The V gene is TRBV5-1, the J gene TRBJ2-6; D is unclear. Germline-derived CDR1 and CDR2 are SGHRS and YFSETQ. The CDR3 loop spans 15 amino acids. Deletions cut 5 bases from V and 0 bases from J, with 9 bases between. The CDR3 is CASSLSLSGANVLTF. The DNA of the CDR3 is TGCGCCAGCAGTTTAAGTCTCTCTGGGGCCAACGTCCTGACTTTC.

This clone was picked up a small number of times. The chain is built from TRBV4-1 and TRBJ2-7; a weak D match, TRBD2 (6 bases). CDR1 MGHRA and CDR2 YSYEKL come from the germline V gene. This CDR3 has 16 amino acids. V was shortened by 1 base and J by 10 bases, with 23 bases between the two germline ends. CDR3: CASSQGDRSGWEDQYF. CDR3 bases: TGCGCCAGCAGCCAAGGGGACCGATCAGGGTGGGAGGACCAGTACTTC.

V and J are TRBV28 and TRBJ1-1, with a weak D call TRBD1 (6 bases). From germline, CDR1 is MDHEN and CDR2 SYDVKM. V lost 5 bases, J lost 1 base, and 14 bases lay in between. The CDR3 spans 15 residues. The CDR3 nucleotides read TGTGCCAGCAGTACGCACAGGGTCACGAACACTGAAGCTTTCTTT. Its translation: CASSTHRVTNTEAFF.

The chain uses TRBV30 and TRBJ2-1; tentatively, D is TRBD2 (6 bases). Germline V CDR1 and CDR2: GTSNPN, SVGIG (reference sequence). The length of the CDR3 is 13 residues. V lost 2 bases and J lost 4, with 9 bases in between. CDR3 in amino acids: CAWSTGVYNEQFF. The CDR3 nucleotides read TGTGCCTGGAGTACGGGAGTATACAATGAGCAGTTCTTC.

This clone was detected once. V gene TRBV19 combines with J gene TRBJ2-1; D possibly matches TRBD1 or TRBD2 (5 bases each). V was trimmed by 4 bases and J by 4 bases, leaving 17 bases between them. Germline CDR1 reads LNHDA; CDR2 reads SQIVND (reference sequence). CDR3 length equals 16 residues. DNA of the CDR3: TGTGCCAGTAGTAGAAGTGGGACGACACTATACAATGAGCAGTTCTTC. It is translated as CASSRSGTTLYNEQFF. Full variable domain (remainder filled in from reference TRBV19 and TRBJ2-1): DGGITQSPKYLFRKEGQNVTLSCEQNLNHDAMYWYRQDPGQGLRLIYYSQIVNDFQKGDIAEGYSVSREKKESFPLTVTSAQKNPTAFYLCASSRSGTTLYNEQFFGPGTRLTVL.

This clone has a handful of counts. The V and J genes are TRBV2 and TRBJ2-5; 10 positions agree with TRBD2. V shed 6 bases and J 2 bases; nucleotides not matched to a gene: 12. Germline CDR1 and CDR2: SNHLY and FYNNEI. This CDR3 contains 17 residues. CDR3 bases: TGTGCCAGCAGACCGAGGGGGGTAGCGGGAGGACAAGAGACCCAGTACTTC. It specifies CASRPRGVAGGQETQYF.

CDR3 nucleotides: TGCAGCGTTGAAGTAGAGCCTAGCGTATCGGGTGAGCAGTACTTC. Its translation: CSVEVEPSVSGEQYF. The chain recombines TRBV29-1 with TRBJ2-7; tentatively, D is TRBD2 (6 bases). Germline lookup yields CDR1 SQVTM and CDR2 ANQGSEA. V was pared by 1 base and J by 7 bases, with 20 bases between. The CDR3 extends over 15 amino acids.

The chain joins TRBV6-8 to TRBJ1-5; D is undetermined. Per the germline V gene, CDR1 is MNHGY and CDR2 is SAAAGT. V was trimmed by 11 bases and J by 3 bases, leaving 14 bases between them. The length of the CDR3 is 13 residues. The DNA of the CDR3 is TGTGCCGGTAAGACCGCGAACAATCAGCCCCAGCATTTT. Residues: CAGKTANNQPQHF.

The rearrangement joins TRBV28 to TRBJ1-2, with unresolved D. Germline assignment: CDR1 MDHEN and CDR2 SYDVKM. V lost 6 bases and J 4 bases, leaving 9 bases between the germline ends. The CDR3 totals 12 residues. The CDR3 DNA sequence: TGTGCCAGCAGCAAACCGGCCTATGGCTACACCTTC. Protein product: CASSKPAYGYTF.

In this sample, this clone turned up a few times. The chain recombines TRBV18 with TRBJ1-1, with 9 nucleotides matching TRBD1. The CDR3 spans 17 residues. Germline trimming cut 3 bases from V and 0 bases from J; bases unmatched to any gene: 8. Germline V gene data show CDR1 as KGHSH and CDR2 as LQKENI. This chain's CDR3 is CASSPTGTGKMNTEAFF. As DNA, the CDR3 is TGTGCCAGCTCACCGACAGGGACAGGGAAAATGAACACTGAAGCTTTCTTT.

The genes are TRBV11-3 and TRBJ2-7, with TRBD2 as a possible D gene (7 bases). Trimming removed 3 bases at V and 4 bases at J, with 16 bases between. The CDR3 is made up of 15 amino acids. CDR1 SGHNT and CDR2 YENEEA come from the germline V gene. CDR3 in amino acids: CASSFPGGGLYEQYF. CDR3 nucleotides: TGTGCCAGCAGCTTTCCGGGGGGCGGGTTGTACGAGCAGTACTTC. The full variable domain, rest sourced from reference TRBV11-3 and TRBJ2-7, is EAGVVQSPRYKIIEKKQPVAFWCNPISGHNTLYWYLQNLGQGPELLIRYENEEAVDDSQLPKDRFSAERLKGVDSTLKIQPAELGDSAVYLCASSFPGGGLYEQYFGPGTRLTVT.

This clone was counted only a few times. The chain joins TRBV6-8 to TRBJ1-5, with TRBD1 matching 7 bases. Germline V gene lookup returns CDR1 MNHGY and CDR2 SAAAGT. The CDR3 has 16 residues. J was trimmed by 6 bases and V by 5 bases; bases with no gene match: 13. CDR3 amino acids: CASSAGRGQLGQPQHF. The DNA of the CDR3 is TGTGCCAGCAGTGCTGGGAGGGGACAGCTCGGTCAGCCCCAGCATTTT.

This clone was counted only a few times. The CDR3 loop is CAWMSMQGRYTEAFF. Here the CDR3 DNA reads TGTGCCTGGATGTCTATGCAGGGGCGGTACACTGAAGCTTTCTTT. The chain recombines TRBV30 with TRBJ1-1; possibly TRBD1 for D (6 bases). The CDR3 totals 15 residues. Germline CDR1 is GTSNPN and CDR2 is SVGIG (reference sequence). V was clipped by 4 bases and J by 3 bases, with 18 bases between them.

The chain is built from TRBV30 and TRBJ1-2; 7 bases match TRBD1. CDR3 length equals 13 residues. Germline V lookup: CDR1 GTSNPN, CDR2 SVGIG (reference sequence). V was pared by 5 bases and J by 1 base, with 4 bases of the junction left unmatched. For the CDR3, the DNA is TGTGCCTGGGCAGGGGGATATAACTATGGCTACACCTTC. It is translated as CAWAGGYNYGYTF.

CDR3 amino acids: CASLQGIATNEKLFF. Written as DNA, the CDR3 is TGTGCCAGCCTACAGGGGATTGCAACTAATGAAAAACTGTTTTTT. The chain joins TRBV9 to TRBJ1-4; TRBD1 agrees at 7 bases. Per the germline V gene, CDR1 is SGDLS and CDR2 is YYNGEE. V trimming: 7 bases; J trimming: 0 bases; junction bases outside the gene matches: 6. The CDR3 runs to 15 residues.

In its sample, this clone is medium-sized (0.01 to 0.1%). This chain connects TRBV6-8 to TRBJ2-1, with 8 bases that match TRBD1. Germline assignment: CDR1 MNHGY and CDR2 SAAAGT. V shed 10 bases and J 5 bases; nucleotides not matched to a gene: 7. CDR3 length: 13 amino acids. The CDR3 coding sequence is TGTGCCATCCGAGGGACAGGTCACAATGAGCAGTTCTTC. It is translated as CAIRGTGHNEQFF.

The sample holds a few counts of this clone. This chain uses TRBV6-8 with TRBJ1-5, with D unclear. The V end lost 8 bases, the J end lost 0 bases, and 11 bases lay between the germline ends. The germline V gene encodes CDR1 MNHGY and CDR2 SAAAGT. CDR3 length: 14 amino acids. The chain's CDR3 is CASRSGYSNQPQHF. CDR3 nucleotides: TGTGCCAGCCGCTCGGGGTATAGCAATCAGCCCCAGCATTTT.

This chain joins TRBV10-3 and TRBJ2-5; weak D call: TRBD1 (6 bases). In germline, CDR1 is ENHRY, CDR2 SYGVKD. The CDR3 covers 12 residues. The CDR3 reads CASQGIGETQYF. Written as DNA, the CDR3 is TGTGCGAGTCAGGGGATCGGGGAGACCCAGTACTTC.

This clone came up a few times. This chain uses TRBV6-8 with TRBJ2-1; possible D gene TRBD2, 6 bases. CDR3 length: 15 amino acids. Germline CDR1 is MNHGY and CDR2 is SAAAGT. The V gene lost 5 bases and the J gene lost 3 bases, with 14 bases spanning the gap. CDR3 amino acids: CASSDNGGGYNEQFF. The CDR3 DNA is TGTGCCAGCAGTGACAATGGGGGAGGCTACAATGAGCAGTTCTTC.

The chain links TRBV18 to TRBJ2-3; a possible D gene is TRBD2 (7 bases). The CDR3 is 15 residues long. CDR1 and CDR2 (germline): KGHSH, LQKENI. V was shortened by 6 bases and J by 1 base, with 14 bases between the two germline ends. The CDR3 loop reads CASSPRGGGTDTQYF. Written as DNA, the CDR3 is TGTGCCAGCTCCCCTAGGGGGGGAGGCACAGATACGCAGTATTTT.